This entry lists 22 T cell receptor beta chains sequenced from one sample in a study of blood T cell repertoires in COVID-19. Sequenced by immunoSEQ multiplex PCR; TCRdb stores in-frame clones only, minus some. The sample includes approximately 190,000 clones, 80% to 85% of them seen just once. The sequenced material came from PBMCs or T cells enriched from blood (not recorded which). The receptor source for this set is a woman aged 25 to 39 who had been exposed to COVID-19.

The V call is TRBV5-1, the J call TRBJ2-1; D possibly corresponds to TRBD2 (6 bases). CDR1 and CDR2 from the germline V gene are SGHRS and YFSETQ. Trimming cost V 0 bases and J 9 bases, with 10 bases left between them. The CDR3 is made up of 13 amino acids. CDR3 sequence reads: CASSLVGGSEQFF. In DNA form, the CDR3 reads TGCGCCAGCAGCTTGGTGGGGGGAAGTGAGCAGTTCTTC.

V usage is TRBV25-1 and J usage is TRBJ1-1, with a possible D match to TRBD1 (6 bases). CDR1 MGHDK and CDR2 SYGVNS come from the germline V gene. Trimming took off 4 bases at V and 3 bases at J, with 15 bases between the two ends. CDR3 length: 15 amino acids. The CDR3 sequence is CASSVLLTGYTEAFF. CDR3 coding DNA: TGTGCCAGCAGTGTCCTTCTCACAGGGTACACTGAAGCTTTCTTT.

This clone was observed a single time. The gene calls are TRBV6-6 and TRBJ1-1; D unclear. Germline V gene lookup returns CDR1 MNHNY and CDR2 SVGAGI (reference sequence). The ends were cut back, 6 bases at V and 8 bases at J, with 7 bases in the middle. The CDR3 has 10 residues. Here the CDR3 reads CASRGREAFF. The CDR3 DNA sequence: TGTGCCAGCAGGGGCAGAGAAGCTTTCTTT.

V usage is TRBV5-1 and J usage is TRBJ2-3; 10 positions match TRBD1. V dropped 5 bases and J dropped 5; count of bases not matched to a gene: 11. This CDR3 has 16 amino acids. Germline CDR1 SGHRS, CDR2 YFSETQ. Written as DNA, the CDR3 is TGCGCCAGCAGTTTAGCAGGGGGACAGGGGATAGATACGCAGTATTTT. Translation: CASSLAGGQGIDTQYF.

The chain combines TRBV6-1 with TRBJ1-5; tentatively, D is TRBD1 (5 bases). V was trimmed by 3 bases and J by 7 bases, leaving 10 bases between them. This CDR3 is 13 amino acids long. Looked up from germline, CDR1 is MNHNS and CDR2 is SASEGT. CDR3 sequence reads: CASSEPQGQPQHF. CDR3 DNA sequence: TGTGCCAGCAGTGAGCCTCAGGGACAGCCCCAGCATTTT.

The rearrangement joins TRBV28 to TRBJ2-7, with D tentatively TRBD1 (6 bases). The germline V gene encodes CDR1 MDHEN and CDR2 SYDVKM. The CDR3 length is 14 residues. V lost 5 bases, J lost 2 bases, and 13 bases lay in between. The CDR3 DNA reads TGTGCCAGCAGTACCCGGACAGCGACCTACGAGCAGTACTTC. Its protein is CASSTRTATYEQYF.

The chain employs TRBV7-2 and TRBJ2-1; D is undetermined. Per germline, CDR1 SGHTA and CDR2 FQGNSA. Trimming cost V 0 bases and J 9 bases, with 12 bases left between them. The CDR3 length is 14 residues. This CDR3 is CASSLARSGSEQFF. DNA for the CDR3: TGTGCCAGCAGCTTAGCGCGGTCTGGCAGTGAGCAGTTCTTC.

V gene TRBV2 combines with J gene TRBJ1-1, with 7 bases lining up with TRBD1. The CDR3 spans 13 residues. V gave up 8 bases and J gave up 1 base; unmatched junction bases: 4. Per germline, CDR1 SNHLY and CDR2 FYNNEI. The CDR3 loop reads CASRGQANTEAFF. The CDR3 DNA sequence: TGTGCCAGCCGCGGACAGGCGAACACTGAAGCTTTCTTT.

This sequence joins TRBV2 and TRBJ1-3; D is undetermined. Germline CDR1 and CDR2: SNHLY and FYNNEI. The CDR3 has 15 residues. V was trimmed by 1 base and J by 1 base, leaving 8 bases between them. The chain's CDR3 is CASSEVALSGNTIYF. DNA for the CDR3: TGTGCCAGCAGTGAAGTAGCCCTTTCTGGAAACACCATATATTTT.

The chain has TRBV13 and TRBJ2-1, with D tentatively TRBD2 (5 bases). V lost 3 bases to trimming and J lost 15 bases, with 18 bases between them. The CDR3 is 13 amino acids. Germline CDR1 reads PRHDT; CDR2 reads FYEKMQ (reference sequence). The CDR3 is CASSFDLGVLRFF. The CDR3 DNA follows: TGTGCCAGCAGCTTTGATTTGGGAGTTCTTAGGTTCTTC.

This chain uses TRBV11-2 with TRBJ2-4; TRBD1 might be the D (6 bases). Germline assignment: CDR1 SGHAT and CDR2 FQNNGV. Trimming left V 5 bases short and J 8 bases short, with 25 bases between. This CDR3 is 17 amino acids long. The CDR3 region is CASSPIPYGTTKDIQYF. The CDR3 coding sequence is TGTGCCAGCAGCCCCATCCCGTATGGGACAACTAAGGACATTCAGTACTTC.

V is TRBV7-9 and J is TRBJ2-3; D ambiguous. The V end was cut by 5 bases, the J end by 4 bases, with 10 bases between. The CDR3 contains 13 residues. The germline V gene encodes CDR1 SEHNR and CDR2 FQNEAQ (reference sequence). CDR3 sequence: CASSLAGADTQYF. CDR3 coding DNA: TGTGCCAGCAGCCTTGCAGGTGCAGATACGCAGTATTTT.

The chain links TRBV18 to TRBJ1-2; 9 bases map to TRBD1. The CDR3 totals 15 residues. The J segment lost 10 bases and the V segment lost 3 bases, leaving 12 bases of the junction unmatched. Germline CDR1 and CDR2: KGHSH and LQKENI. This CDR3 reads CASSPNPGQGSPYTF. DNA for the CDR3: TGTGCCAGCTCACCGAATCCGGGACAGGGTTCCCCCTACACCTTC.

This chain links TRBV9 with TRBJ2-7; 8 nucleotides align to TRBD1. Germline V CDR1 and CDR2: SGDLS, YYNGEE. CDR3 length equals 16 residues. With 1 base clipped from V and 1 base from J, the junction kept 7 bases outside the gene matches. Here the CDR3 reads CASSVSSGTGSYEQYF. CDR3 DNA: TGTGCCAGCAGCGTAAGTTCAGGGACAGGATCCTACGAGCAGTACTTC.

The V and J genes are TRBV6-5 and TRBJ2-7, with a weak D call TRBD1 (6 bases). Trimming cost V 0 bases and J 0 bases, with 12 bases left between them. The CDR3 runs to 16 residues. Germline V lookup: CDR1 MNHEY, CDR2 SVGAGI. The CDR3, as DNA: TGTGCCAGCAGTTACTCGGGCAGGGGAGACTCCTACGAGCAGTACTTC. Encoded protein: CASSYSGRGDSYEQYF.

V gene TRBV19 combines with J gene TRBJ2-1; 13 bases align to TRBD2. CDR3 size: 15 residues. Germline V lookup: CDR1 LNHDA, CDR2 SQIVND (reference sequence). Germline trimming cut 4 bases from V and 8 bases from J; bases unmatched to any gene: 5. The CDR3 protein is CASSTGTSGAHEQFF. CDR3 DNA sequence: TGTGCCAGTAGTACAGGGACTAGCGGGGCCCATGAGCAGTTCTTC.

V usage is TRBV5-1 and J usage is TRBJ1-4; no clear D. Germline V gene sequence: CDR1 SGHRS, CDR2 YFSETQ. V lost 8 bases and J lost 5, with 16 bases in between. The CDR3 runs 14 residues. The CDR3 DNA is TGCGCCAGTGGGCTCTATACCAAAAATGAAAAACTGTTTTTT. Translating gives CASGLYTKNEKLFF.

The V call is TRBV5-4, the J call TRBJ2-7; possibly TRBD1 for D (6 bases). The germline V gene encodes CDR1 SGHNT and CDR2 YYREEE (reference sequence). The CDR3 totals 16 residues. Between the trimmed V and J ends, which lost 3 bases and 2 bases, there was a span of 18 bases. The CDR3 loop reads CASSSKSGTRTYEQYF. Here the CDR3 DNA reads TGTGCCAGCAGCTCCAAATCCGGGACACGCACCTACGAGCAGTACTTC.

The genes are TRBV2 and TRBJ2-2; D unresolved. The ends were cut back, 6 bases at V and 2 bases at J, with 10 bases in the middle. The germline gives CDR1 SNHLY, CDR2 FYNNEI. CDR3 length equals 14 residues. The CDR3 region has the DNA TGTGCCAGCAGGGAGCGAATCAACACCGGGGAGCTGTTTTTT. The encoded protein is CASRERINTGELFF.

The chain uses TRBV19 and TRBJ1-3; possibly TRBD1 for D (5 bases). Per the germline V gene, CDR1 is LNHDA and CDR2 is SQIVND (reference sequence). The CDR3 sequence is 15 residues long. Trimming took 5 bases from V and 2 from J, leaving 13 bases between them. CDR3 protein: CASSPLARAGNTIYF. In nucleotides, the CDR3 is TGTGCCAGTAGTCCCTTGGCCAGGGCTGGAAACACCATATATTTT.

The chain uses TRBV6-5 and TRBJ1-1; tentatively, D is TRBD1 (6 bases). Trimming left V 6 bases short and J 1 base short, with 12 bases between. CDR1 is MNHEY and CDR2 is SVGAGI in the germline V gene. This CDR3 comprises 14 residues. CDR3 protein: CASRNRESNTEAFF. CDR3 nucleotides: TGTGCCAGCAGAAACAGGGAGTCGAACACTGAAGCTTTCTTT.

This clone came up a few times. The rearrangement joins TRBV7-9 to TRBJ1-1; unclear D gene. Trimming cost V 4 bases and J 6 bases, with 15 bases left between them. The CDR3 consists of 14 residues. Germline-derived CDR1 and CDR2 are SEHNR and FQNEAQ (reference sequence). The CDR3 sequence: CASSSNILSSEAFF. The CDR3 nucleotides are TGTGCCAGCAGCTCCAACATTCTTTCTTCTGAAGCTTTCTTT.